The 21 T cell receptor beta chains below come from one sample, sequenced in a study of cytomegalovirus exposure and HLA in healthy donors. Only in-frame clones appear in the TCRdb table, and some are missing; sequencing was by immunoSEQ multiplex PCR. The data contain tens of thousands of clones, 93% of them seen just once; the ten biggest clones take up 3% to 4.5%. The specimen was PBMCs. The receptors come from a woman younger than 45 in good health and CMV-seronegative.

As regards this clone: Other DNA sequences in this specimen translate into the identical CDR3. The chain links TRBV20-1 to TRBJ2-7; no firm D call. From germline, CDR1 is DFQATT and CDR2 SNEGSKA (reference sequence). V was trimmed by 0 bases and J by 3 bases, leaving 3 bases between them. CDR3 length equals 11 residues. The CDR3 sequence is CSARDSYEQYF. The DNA for the CDR3 is TGCAGTGCTAGAGACAGCTACGAGCAGTACTTC.

This chain links TRBV6-5 with TRBJ2-6, with 9 bases that match TRBD1. This CDR3 has 15 amino acids. Germline-derived CDR1 and CDR2 are MNHEY and SVGAGI. V shed 0 bases and J 12 bases; nucleotides not matched to a gene: 6. In nucleotides, the CDR3 is TGTGCCAGCAGTTACTCCGGGACAGGGACTCGCGTCCTGACTTTC. This sequence encodes CASSYSGTGTRVLTF.

The chain joins TRBV5-6 to TRBJ1-2; TRBD1 matches 7 bases. This CDR3 comprises 14 residues. Germline lookup yields CDR1 SGHDT and CDR2 YYEEEE. V lost 6 bases and J lost 6; bases outside the gene matches: 11. CDR3: CASNLLQGDHGYTF. The CDR3 nucleotides are TGTGCCAGCAACTTACTGCAGGGGGATCATGGCTACACCTTC.

The chain is built from TRBV2 and TRBJ1-1; D is ambiguous. The CDR3 loop spans 13 amino acids. V was cut by 3 bases and J by 1 base, with 6 bases left in between. Germline V gene data show CDR1 as SNHLY and CDR2 as FYNNEI. This CDR3 is CASSDLRNTEAFF. CDR3 nucleotide sequence: TGTGCCAGCAGTGACCTGAGGAACACTGAAGCTTTCTTT. The full variable domain, with the rest looked up from reference TRBV2 and TRBJ1-1, is EPEVTQTPSHQVTQMGQEVILRCVPISNHLYFYWYRQILGQKVEFLVSFYNNEISEKSEIFDDQFSVERPDGSNFTLKIRSTKLEDSAMYFCASSDLRNTEAFFGQGTRLTVV.

CDR3 sequence reads: CASSVRVDTEAFF. The CDR3 region has the DNA TGTGCCAGCAGCGTGCGGGTCGACACTGAAGCTTTCTTT. This chain connects TRBV9 to TRBJ1-1; D gene ambiguous. Germline assignment: CDR1 SGDLS and CDR2 YYNGEE. The CDR3 consists of 13 residues. The V gene lost 2 bases and the J gene lost 3 bases, with 8 bases spanning the gap.

The table lists this clone with a count of one. This chain joins TRBV29-1 and TRBJ1-5; no clear D. CDR1 SQVTM and CDR2 ANQGSEA come from the germline V gene. With 4 bases removed from V and 0 bases from J, the gap between germline ends came to 7 bases. The CDR3 totals 13 residues. The CDR3 bases are TGCAGCGTTGTGGCAGGTAGCAATCAGCCCCAGCATTTT. It codes for CSVVAGSNQPQHF.

The chain employs TRBV4-1 and TRBJ1-3; D not resolved. Germline lookup yields CDR1 MGHRA and CDR2 YSYEKL. V dropped 4 bases and J dropped 0 bases, with 10 bases sitting between them. This CDR3 contains 15 residues. CDR3 residues: CASSLRETSGNTIYF. CDR3 bases: TGCGCCAGCAGCCTGCGGGAGACCTCTGGAAACACCATATATTTT.

The chain links TRBV7-2 to TRBJ1-5; D uncertain. The germline V gene has CDR1 SGHTA and CDR2 FQGNSA. Trimming took off 6 bases at V and 4 bases at J, with 13 bases between the two ends. There are 14 residues in the CDR3. The CDR3 region is CASSRLGSNQPQHF. CDR3 bases: TGTGCCAGCAGTCGACTCGGTTCGAATCAGCCCCAGCATTTT.

This chain joins TRBV6-5 and TRBJ1-1; TRBD1 might be the D (6 bases). Trimming took off 5 bases at V and 3 bases at J, with 10 bases between the two ends. Germline-derived CDR1 and CDR2 are MNHEY and SVGAGI. The CDR3 is made up of 13 amino acids. The CDR3 sequence: CASSRQVDTEAFF. In DNA, the CDR3 is TGTGCCAGCAGTCGACAGGTTGACACTGAAGCTTTCTTT.

V is TRBV2 and J is TRBJ2-1; 9 nucleotides align to TRBD2. The CDR3 spans 15 residues. V lost 7 bases and J lost 2; bases outside the gene matches: 6. The germline gives CDR1 SNHLY, CDR2 FYNNEI. In nucleotides, the CDR3 is TGTGCCAGCATCCTTAGCGGGGGAACCTACAATGAGCAGTTCTTC. Translation gives CASILSGGTYNEQFF.

This clone appeared a single time. J is TRBJ1-2 and V is TRBV7-9, with D perhaps matching TRBD1 (5 bases). Germline V gene lookup returns CDR1 SEHNR and CDR2 FQNEAQ (reference sequence). The V gene lost 5 bases and the J gene lost 6 bases, with 19 bases spanning the gap. The CDR3 loop spans 15 amino acids. The CDR3 DNA reads as TGTGCCAGCAGCCTTACAGGTTCCGCTTATGATGGCTACACCTTC. Amino acid sequence: CASSLTGSAYDGYTF.

This chain connects TRBV6-5 to TRBJ1-2, with D uncertain. This CDR3 comprises 15 residues. Per the germline V gene, CDR1 is MNHEY and CDR2 is SVGAGI. V was trimmed by 0 bases and J by 7 bases, leaving 15 bases between them. CDR3 nucleotide sequence: TGTGCCAGCAGTTACTCCCCTATCGTCCTTCTTGGCTACACCTTC. This sequence encodes CASSYSPIVLLGYTF.

A word on this clone: The junction differs from germline at one of its ends, possibly a read error. The rearrangement links TRBV14 to TRBJ2-7; tentative D call: TRBD2 (6 bases). The germline V gene encodes CDR1 SGHDN and CDR2 FVKESK. This CDR3 spans 11 amino acids. The DNA of the CDR3 is TGTGCCAGCAGCCAGGGGGGACGTTCCCACTTC. Amino acids: CASSQGGRSHF.

The CDR3 loop is CASSQRQGAETRSTDTQYF. The CDR3 coding sequence is TGTGCCAGCAGCCAACGACAGGGGGCCGAAACCCGCAGCACAGATACGCAGTATTTT. The rearrangement joins TRBV4-2 to TRBJ2-3; 10 positions match TRBD1. The CDR3 is 19 residues long. With V trimmed by 2 bases and J by 0 bases, 11 bases remained unmatched. CDR1 is LGHNA and CDR2 is YNFKEQ in the germline V gene.

V and J are TRBV18 and TRBJ1-2; maybe TRBD1 (5 bases). The CDR3 is made up of 14 amino acids. Germline CDR1 reads KGHSH; CDR2 reads LQKENI. Trimming removed 6 bases from V and 2 bases from J, with 13 bases in between. DNA for the CDR3: TGTGCCAGCTCGTCAGGACATATCAACTATGGCTACACCTTC. This codes for CASSSGHINYGYTF.

The genes are TRBV5-1 and TRBJ2-5, with a weak D call TRBD1 (6 bases). The germline V gene encodes CDR1 SGHRS and CDR2 YFSETQ. This CDR3 spans 15 amino acids. The V and J ends lost 4 bases and 1 base respectively, with 14 bases between them. In DNA, the CDR3 is TGCGCCAGCAGCCCGGGGACAACAATCCAAGAGACCCAGTACTTC. Translated, it gives CASSPGTTIQETQYF.

The chain joins TRBV7-2 to TRBJ2-7; 7 bases match TRBD1. The CDR3 totals 14 residues. With V trimmed by 5 bases and J by 3 bases, 7 bases remained unmatched. Germline CDR1 reads SGHTA; CDR2 reads FQGNSA. The DNA of the CDR3 is TGTGCCAGCAGCGTGACAGGGTGGGACTACGAGCAGTACTTC. Its protein product is CASSVTGWDYEQYF. Using reference TRBV7-2 and TRBJ2-7 for the parts outside the CDR3, the full variable domain is GAGVSQSPSNKVTEKGKDVELRCDPISGHTALYWYRQSLGQGLEFLIYFQGNSAPDKSGLPSDRFSAERTGGSVSTLTIQRTQQEDSAVYLCASSVTGWDYEQYFGPGTRLTVT.

The rearrangement joins TRBV9 to TRBJ2-1; 8 bases align to TRBD2. CDR3 length equals 16 residues. Per germline, CDR1 SGDLS and CDR2 YYNGEE. V trimming: 3 bases; J trimming: 7 bases; junction bases outside the gene matches: 12. CDR3 amino acids: CASSGGTGGPLNEQFF. CDR3 DNA: TGTGCCAGCAGCGGGGGGACGGGAGGGCCTCTTAATGAGCAGTTCTTC.

V usage is TRBV7-7 and J usage is TRBJ2-7, with a tentative D call TRBD1 (6 bases). V was trimmed by 1 base and J by 4 bases, leaving 11 bases between them. The CDR3 has 14 residues. From germline, CDR1 is SSHAT and CDR2 FNYEAQ (reference sequence). Here the CDR3 DNA reads TGTGCCAGCAGCTTAGGCAGGGGTAGTTACGAGCAGTACTTC. This encodes CASSLGRGSYEQYF.

This sequence joins TRBV19 and TRBJ1-2; 7 bases are shared with TRBD1. The germline CDR1 and CDR2 sequences are LNHDA and SQIVND (reference sequence). The CDR3 is made up of 14 amino acids. V was pared by 1 base and J by 5 bases, with 4 bases of the junction left unmatched. CDR3 loop: CASSIVGQSYGYTF. As DNA, the CDR3 is TGTGCCAGTAGTATAGTGGGACAGTCGTATGGCTACACCTTC.

The chain has TRBV6-6 and TRBJ2-3; a possible D gene is TRBD1 (5 bases). This CDR3 has 16 residues. Germline V gives CDR1 MNHNY, CDR2 SVGAGI (reference sequence). Between the trimmed V and J ends, which lost 0 bases and 1 base, there was a span of 11 bases. CDR3 in DNA: TGTGCCAGCAGTTACTCCGCAGGGTCGGGCACAGATACGCAGTATTTT. This translates into CASSYSAGSGTDTQYF.